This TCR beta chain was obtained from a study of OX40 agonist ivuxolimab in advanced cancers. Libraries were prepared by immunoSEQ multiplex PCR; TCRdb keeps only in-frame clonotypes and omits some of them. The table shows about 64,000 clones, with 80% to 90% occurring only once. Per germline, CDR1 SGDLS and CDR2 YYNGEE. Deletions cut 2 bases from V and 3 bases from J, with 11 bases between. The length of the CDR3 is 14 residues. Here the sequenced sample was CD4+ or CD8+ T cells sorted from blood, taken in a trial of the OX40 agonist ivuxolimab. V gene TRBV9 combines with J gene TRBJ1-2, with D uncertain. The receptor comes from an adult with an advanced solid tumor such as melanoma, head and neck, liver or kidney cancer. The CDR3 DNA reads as TGTGCCAGCAGCGTGGACCCTGGGGACTATGGCTACACCTTC. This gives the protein CASSVDPGDYGYTF. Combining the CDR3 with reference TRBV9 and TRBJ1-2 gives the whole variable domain DSGVTQTPKHLITATGQRVTLRCSPRSGDLSVYWYQQSLDQGLQFLIQYYNGEERAKGNILERFSAQQFPDLHSELNLSSLELGDSALYFCASSVDPGDYGYTFGSGTRLTVV.